This T cell receptor beta chain was recovered during a study of T cells after yellow fever vaccination. Study-level background: Fractions low in cell number were prepared with SMART-Seq v4 Ultra Low Input. Whole-study results and caveats: Compared with primary, the secondary response was weaker and peaked at day 5, not 15. Most clones from primary vaccination were detected again post-booster (96% CD4, 88% CD8).

5'RACE template switching added a universal primer site and UMIs to TCR cDNA. Each CDR3 protein is one row after TCRdb ran MiXCR on the 5' RACE reads. The profile shows hundreds of thousands of distinct CDR3 sequences, 12% of them singletons. This clonotype came up a few times. Its antigen is currently unknown. CDR1 and CDR2 (germline): MNHEY, SMNVEV (reference sequence). The CDR3 consists of 13 residues. V was pared by 6 bases and J by 8 bases, with 16 bases between. This sequence originates from a man in his thirties or forties who received the YFV17D yellow fever vaccine. The sample was PBMCs, taken on the day of the yellow fever booster vaccination. The V call is TRBV27, the J call TRBJ1-2, with D uncertain. The CDR3 nucleotides are TGTGCCAGCAGGGCAGCCGATAGGATAGGCTACACCTTC. This encodes CASRAADRIGYTF.